This paragraph reports one T cell receptor (beta chain). No cognate antigen has been identified for it. No quality values exist for individual bases; no much larger clone is one base distant. TCRbeta CDR3 regions were amplified from genomic DNA using the immunoSEQ Assay, a bias-controlled multiplex PCR. The study's processing was this. The number of nucleated cells in each sample was estimated from the amplification of reference gene primers within the assay. To quantify the absolute abundance of each unique TCRbeta CDR3 rearrangement, sequence reads were collapsed and filtered. For each sample, productive Simpson clonality was calculated by taking the square root of Simpson's diversity index across productive rearrangements. TCRdb took this table from immuneACCESS and kept in-frame rearrangements with V and J called. Such tables lack part of the clones; where checked against another copy, unresolved V genes explain under half of the gap, and the rest is unexplained. From that table come the V and J calls and clone size; the DNA was used to work out D and trimming. The sample yields about 210,000 clones; 81% were counted once. Around a tenth of the sample is held by the ten biggest clonotypes.

This record belongs to a study of blood T cell repertoires in COVID-19 (dated by TCRdb to the early 2020s). With regard to the full study: Collaborator samples came from the United States, Italy and Spain and covered acute and convalescent phases of COVID-19. Subjects who had been exposed to COVID-19, were actively infected with it, or had recovered from it provided the deeply sampled blood TCRbeta repertoires that made up the dataset. HLA class I and class II types, where available, came from metadata supplied by the sample provider rather than from assay-based typing. Nearly every sample came with metadata listing a de-identified subject ID, COVID-19 status, age in years and sex. The material from the prospective study consisted of cDNA or gDNA derived from T cells, B-cell-depleted T cells, or PBMCs. A freely available public database, intended as a resource for researchers studying the immune response to SARS-CoV-2, is where the repertoires were released. The samples were drawn from two sources: the first 160 participants of the ongoing ImmuneRACE study, and approximately 1,300 subjects contributed by 6 global collaborators.

In the prospective study, participants were about 18 to 90 years old, resided in under 30 geographic areas of the United States, and were enrolled through a virtual design. To assign participants to cohorts, the prospective study relied on clinical history that participants themselves reported in a screening survey and a study questionnaire. ImmuneRACE Cohort 3 recovered participants were defined by two consecutive negative NP/OP PCR tests, healthcare professional clearance, or symptom resolution. In the prospective study, mobile phlebotomists collected whole blood, serum and a nasopharyngeal or oropharyngeal swab from each participant. Additional blood draws and questionnaires over an approximately two-month period could optionally be provided by prospective study participants. Prospective study blood samples were shipped either frozen or at room temperature before DNA extraction. Broader findings and caveats from the paper: Clinical and demographic metadata were provided uncurated, with the amount varying by source and participant.

The germline ends are 11 bases apart after V is trimmed by 6 bases and J by 5 bases. The germline V gene supplies CDR1 SGHRS and CDR2 YFSETQ. Measured from the cysteine to the phenylalanine, the CDR3 is 12 residues long. Only the CDR3 DNA stays, 36 bases, in frame from base 1. The sequence joins TRBV5-1 to TRBJ1-1; the D gene cannot be named for sure. The specimen was PBMCs or T cells enriched from blood (not recorded which). The sequence came from a man aged 35 to 55 who had recovered from COVID-19. The CDR3 region reads CASTSGGTEAFF. The base sequence is TGCGCCAGCACTTCTGGAGGGACTGAAGCTTTCTTT.